This TCR beta chain emerged from a study of spatial heterogeneity in lung cancer (dated by TCRdb to between 2018 and 2021). About the full investigation: Donors were 65 to 85 patients with early-stage, untreated non-small cell lung cancer from the lung TRACERx cohort. Nonsynonymous mutation counts, determined by whole-exome sequencing of tumor tissue, were related to TCR repertoire features. Follow-up PBMC samples were sequenced whenever available, with the median time to follow-up being around two years after resection. In the raw uncorrected reads, each unique combination of TCR and UMI appeared more than ten times on average. Both alpha and beta chains were TCR-sequenced in around 220 tumor regions, approximately 64 matched nontumor lung samples and roughly 54 PBMC samples obtained at surgery. More beta-chain than alpha-chain transcripts were consistently detected, likely reflecting higher beta-chain transcript abundance. In non-small cell lung cancer, the study quantitatively compared TCR alpha and beta repertoires across several tumor regions, matched nontumor lung, and blood. The study at large found these results: Ubiquitous expanded tumor TCRs showed up in blood more often at tumor resection than at routine follow-up. Comparisons of baseline and follow-up blood repertoires included only about 15 patients. Confirming at a functional level the hypothesis that regional TCRs recognize regional mutations was considered to require additional single-cell paired TCR alpha and beta sequencing.

This clonotype was picked up many times. Its binding antigen is unknown. Base-call qualities are not available, and no considerably larger clone is one nucleotide away. CDR1 and CDR2 were assigned from the germline V gene as MDHEN and SYDVKM. The CDR3 runs 15 residues from the cysteine to the phenylalanine. Only the CDR3 portion is preserved as DNA: 45 bases, with reading frame beginning at the first base. V and J are trimmed by 2 bases and 4 bases, and the gene matches miss 5 bases of the junction. The library was built by means of 5' RACE. These reads were obtained on a NextSeq 500. The TCR library protocol attached a unique molecular identifier to each TCR cDNA molecule to allow correction of PCR and sequencing errors. In the paper's pipeline: TCR identification, UMI-based error correction and CDR3 extraction were performed with Decombinator tools. TCRs above a frequency of 2 per 1,000, corresponding to the top 1% of the tumor frequency distribution, were defined as expanded. Renyi diversity was calculated using the R vegan package after each repertoire was subsampled 100 times to 5,000 TCRs. CDR3 similarity networks were constructed using string-kernel similarity of amino acid triplets, with links drawn between CDR3s whose pairwise similarity was above 0.82. The raw public data were reprocessed by TCRdb itself: fastp quality trimming at Q25, MiXCR clonotype calling, in-frame beta chains only. Every entry covers one CDR3 protein and lists the most common genes and DNA from its rows. None of the V and J calls come from the authors' own analysis; TCRdb made them. Counted in this sample were some 36,000 distinct CDR3 sequences; around 7.6% of them appeared once. The top ten clonotypes cover 9.4% of the sample.

What this sample's time point label stands for: blood at routine non-recurrence follow-up after resection. For TCR sequencing, whole RNA was extracted from tumor and nontumor lung tissue, or from cryopreserved PBMC samples, and no cell sorting was done. Only patients for whom sufficient RNA was available from at least two tumor regions were selected for TCR sequencing. This clonotype was obtained from a male donor with early-stage non-small cell lung cancer. Specimen: PBMCs, collected at follow-up. The sequence is built from TRBV28 and TRBJ2-3; TRBD2 agrees with 8 junctional bases. The DNA is TGTGCCAGCAGTTTAGGGCCACTAGCGGCAGATACGCAGTATTTT. It codes for CASSLGPLAADTQYF.